The source of this T cell receptor beta chain is a study of response to subunit inactivated influenza vaccine. Broader study findings: Researchers suggested that each seasonal influenza vaccination recruits few new T cells.

MiXCR, applied by TCRdb to the RT-PCR reads, yields one record per CDR3 protein. The repertoire has about 780,000 distinct CDR3 sequences, about a fifth of them found once; the top ten carry under 13%. Trimming removed 5 bases at V and 10 bases at J, with 21 bases between. The CDR3 contains 14 residues. Germline CDR1 and CDR2: DFQATT and SNEGSKA (reference sequence). This clonotype was seen repeatedly, ten times or more. Antigen specificity is unknown. The sample consisted of PBMCs from blood, taken around 5 days after vaccination. This sequence originates from a middle-aged man who received an inactivated influenza vaccine. The J gene is TRBJ2-1, the V gene TRBV20-1; possibly TRBD2 for D (6 bases). Written as DNA, the CDR3 is TGCAGTGCTCCCGGGAGTCGAAATTTAATGGAGCAGTTCTTC. This encodes CSAPGSRNLMEQFF.